A selection of T cell receptor beta chains follows, all from one sample in a study of T-cell reconstitution after alpha-beta-depleted transplantation in children. TCRdb independently ran MiXCR on the PCR reads; one entry per CDR3 protein. Of approximately 170,000 distinct CDR3 sequences in the sample, 11% were seen once. Specimen: PBMCs, collected before TCRalphabeta/CD19-depleted stem cell transplant. The origin of the receptors is a boy aged 2 to 10 with acute myeloid leukemia, due to receive a stem cell transplant. CDR3s include the opening cysteine and the closing phenylalanine or tryptophan. A D gene is named only where the DNA matches it firmly. Clone size appears in some rows only: once, few, many, or a class for an expanded clone.

clone size	V gene	J gene	CDR3 length	D gene	CDR3 protein	CDR3 DNA
many	TRBV20-1	TRBJ2-1	13	.	CSLDRTSYNEQFF	TGCAGCCTTGACAGAACGTCCTACAATGAGCAGTTCTTC
many	TRBV5-1	TRBJ2-6	17	.	CASSLAIGAAGANVLTF	TGCGCCAGCAGCTTGGCGATCGGGGCAGCTGGGGCCAACGTCCTGACTTTC
many	TRBV20-1	TRBJ1-4	12	.	CSARRSNEKLFF	TGCAGTGCTAGAAGGTCTAATGAAAAACTGTTTTTT
many	TRBV11-1	TRBJ1-2	16	.	CASSHGTYDGNYGYTF	TGTGCCAGCAGCCACGGGACCTACGACGGTAACTATGGCTACACCTTC
many	TRBV7-8	TRBJ2-1	14	.	CASSLRFLGDEQFF	TGTGCCAGCAGCTTAAGATTTCTAGGGGATGAGCAGTTCTTC
many	TRBV29-1	TRBJ2-3	13	TRBD2	CSVAAGAADTQYF	TGCAGCGTTGCAGCGGGAGCCGCAGATACGCAGTATTTT
many	TRBV3-1	TRBJ2-6	19	.	CASSPSAGLGLPGANVLTF	TGTGCCAGCAGCCCCTCCGCGGGGTTAGGGCTTCCTGGGGCCAACGTCCTGACTTTC
many	TRBV5-1	TRBJ2-3	15	.	CASSPRTASTDTQYF	TGCGCCAGCAGCCCGCGGACCGCCAGCACAGATACGCAGTATTTT
.	TRBV20-1	TRBJ1-4	12	.	CSAGTSGEKLFF	TGCAGTGCCGGGACCTCGGGTGAAAAACTGTTTTTT
many	TRBV5-6	TRBJ2-1	14	.	CASSSRIPRDISFF	TGTGCCAGCAGCTCAAGAATACCCCGGGACATCTCGTTCTTC
.	TRBV20-1	TRBJ2-1	16	TRBD1	CCARASDRGSYNEQFF	TGCTGTGCTAGAGCTTCGGACAGGGGGTCGTACAATGAGCAGTTCTTC